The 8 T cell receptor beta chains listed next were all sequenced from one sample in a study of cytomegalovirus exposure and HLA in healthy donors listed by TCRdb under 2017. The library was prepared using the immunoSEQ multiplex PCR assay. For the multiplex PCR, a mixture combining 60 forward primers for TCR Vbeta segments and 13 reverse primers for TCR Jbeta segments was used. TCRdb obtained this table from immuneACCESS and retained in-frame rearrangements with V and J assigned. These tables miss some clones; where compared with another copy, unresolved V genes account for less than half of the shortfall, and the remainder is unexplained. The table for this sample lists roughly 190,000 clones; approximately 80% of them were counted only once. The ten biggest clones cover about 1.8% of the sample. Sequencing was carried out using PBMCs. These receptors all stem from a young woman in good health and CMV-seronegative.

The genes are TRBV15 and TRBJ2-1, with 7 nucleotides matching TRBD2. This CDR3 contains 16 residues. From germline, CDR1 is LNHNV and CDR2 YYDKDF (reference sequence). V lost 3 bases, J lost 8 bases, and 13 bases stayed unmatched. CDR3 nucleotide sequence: TGTGCCACCAGCAGTGACACGGGGTTTCGGGGGGATGAGCAGTTCTTC. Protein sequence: CATSSDTGFRGDEQFF.

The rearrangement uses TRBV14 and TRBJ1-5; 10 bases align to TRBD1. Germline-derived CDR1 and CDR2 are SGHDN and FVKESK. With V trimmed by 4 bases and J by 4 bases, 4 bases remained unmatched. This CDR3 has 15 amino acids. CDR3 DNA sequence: TGTGCCAGCAGCCTCGGGACAGGGGTGAATCAGCCCCAGCATTTT. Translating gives CASSLGTGVNQPQHF.

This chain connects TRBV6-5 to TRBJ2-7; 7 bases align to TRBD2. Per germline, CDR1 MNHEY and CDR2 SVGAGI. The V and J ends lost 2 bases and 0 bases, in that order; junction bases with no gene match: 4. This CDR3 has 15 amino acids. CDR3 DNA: TGTGCCAGCAGTTACGAGGCTAGCGGCTCCTACGAGCAGTACTTC. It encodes CASSYEASGSYEQYF.

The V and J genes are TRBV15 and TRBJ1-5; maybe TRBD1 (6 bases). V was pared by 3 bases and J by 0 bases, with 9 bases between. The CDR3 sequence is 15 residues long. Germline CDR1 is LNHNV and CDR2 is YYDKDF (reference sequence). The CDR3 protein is CATSSTGNSNQPQHF. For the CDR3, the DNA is TGTGCCACCAGCAGCACAGGGAATAGCAATCAGCCCCAGCATTTT.

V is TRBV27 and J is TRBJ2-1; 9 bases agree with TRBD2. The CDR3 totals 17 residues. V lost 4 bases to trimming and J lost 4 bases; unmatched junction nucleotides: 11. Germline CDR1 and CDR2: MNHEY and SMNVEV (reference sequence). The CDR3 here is CASSSLRLAEKYNEQFF. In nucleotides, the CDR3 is TGTGCCAGCAGTTCCCTGCGACTAGCGGAAAAATACAATGAGCAGTTCTTC.

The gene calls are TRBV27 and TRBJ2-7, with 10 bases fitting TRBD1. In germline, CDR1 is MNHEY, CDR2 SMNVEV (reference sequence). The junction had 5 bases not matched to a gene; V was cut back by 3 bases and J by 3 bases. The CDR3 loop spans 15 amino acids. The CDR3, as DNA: TGTGCCAGCAGTTTCTGGACAGGGGGGATCTACGAGCAGTACTTC. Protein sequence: CASSFWTGGIYEQYF.

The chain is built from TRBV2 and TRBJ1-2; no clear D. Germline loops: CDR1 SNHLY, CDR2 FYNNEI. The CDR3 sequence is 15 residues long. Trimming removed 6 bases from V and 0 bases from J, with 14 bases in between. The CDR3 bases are TGTGCCAGCAGCGAACGCGGAAGTCCTAACTATGGCTACACCTTC. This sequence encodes CASSERGSPNYGYTF.

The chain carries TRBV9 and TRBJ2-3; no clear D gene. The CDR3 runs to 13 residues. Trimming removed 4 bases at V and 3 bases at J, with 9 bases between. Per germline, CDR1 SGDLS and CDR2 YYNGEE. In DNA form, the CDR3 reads TGTGCCAGCAGCATCCAACTTACAGATACGCAGTATTTT. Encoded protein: CASSIQLTDTQYF.